The 20 T cell receptor beta chains reported below all come from one sample, sequenced in a study of cytomegalovirus exposure and HLA in healthy donors. 60 Vbeta and 13 Jbeta primers were used in PCR. TCRdb keeps only in-frame clones here, not all; method: immunoSEQ multiplex PCR. The sample has approximately 110,000 clones, and its top ten clones hold about 2.5%. Sequencing was performed on PBMCs. These receptors were taken from a man in his thirties or forties in good health and CMV-seronegative.

This sequence joins TRBV2 and TRBJ2-1; a weak D match, TRBD1 (5 bases). Trimming pared 6 bases from V and 7 bases from J, leaving 13 bases between. Germline-derived CDR1 and CDR2 are SNHLY and FYNNEI. The CDR3 is 13 residues long. The CDR3 DNA is TGTGCCAGCAGCCGACAGTCCCGGAATGAGCAGTTCTTC. Protein: CASSRQSRNEQFF.

The gene calls are TRBV7-9 and TRBJ1-1; a possible D gene is TRBD1 (5 bases). This CDR3 is built from 16 residues. Germline V lookup: CDR1 SEHNR, CDR2 FQNEAQ (reference sequence). Trimming stripped 4 bases from V and 3 bases from J, with 18 bases between. DNA of the CDR3: TGTGCCAGCAGCTCCAATTGGGGTGGGACTTACACTGAAGCTTTCTTT. It translates to CASSSNWGGTYTEAFF.

The chain uses TRBV10-3 and TRBJ1-2; D perhaps matches TRBD1 (5 bases). Germline V CDR1 and CDR2: ENHRY, SYGVKD. V was clipped by 2 bases and J by 5 bases, with 9 bases between them. The CDR3 runs 13 residues. The CDR3 loop is CAISEPAGYGYTF. The CDR3 DNA is TGTGCCATCAGTGAGCCGGCAGGGTATGGCTACACCTTC.

V usage is TRBV11-2 and J usage is TRBJ2-1, with 9 bases identical to TRBD1. The CDR3 totals 16 residues. V was pared by 3 bases and J by 5 bases, with 8 bases of the junction left unmatched. Germline values: CDR1 SGHAT, CDR2 FQNNGV. Here the CDR3 reads CASSLGPGQGHNEQFF. CDR3 coding DNA: TGTGCCAGCAGCTTGGGGCCGGGACAGGGACACAATGAGCAGTTCTTC.

The chain couples TRBV5-1 to TRBJ1-5, with unresolved D. Germline CDR1 and CDR2: SGHRS and YFSETQ. The CDR3 consists of 15 residues. Trimming removed 4 bases from V and 1 base from J, with 12 bases in between. CDR3 nucleotide sequence: TGCGCCAGCAGCCCTTGGGCGGGAAGCAATCAGCCCCAGCATTTT. Amino acids: CASSPWAGSNQPQHF.

This chain uses TRBV27 with TRBJ2-7; 8 bases agree with TRBD2. The CDR3 consists of 14 residues. Germline lookup yields CDR1 MNHEY and CDR2 SMNVEV (reference sequence). Unmatched junction bases numbered 5, after V lost 3 bases and J lost 4 bases. The CDR3 nucleotides are TGTGCCAGCAGTTTTCGGCGGGAGGATTACGAGCAGTACTTC. As protein: CASSFRREDYEQYF.

The chain is built from TRBV6-4 and TRBJ2-1; TRBD1 is a possible D gene (5 bases). Germline loops: CDR1 MRHNA, CDR2 SNTAGT. V lost 2 bases, J lost 0 bases, and 8 bases lay in between. The CDR3 spans 15 residues. CDR3 DNA: TGTGCCAGCAGTGACGGGGCGTCCTCCTACAATGAGCAGTTCTTC. Translating it yields CASSDGASSYNEQFF.

This chain joins TRBV28 and TRBJ2-2; D may be TRBD1 (6 bases). Trimming removed 6 bases from V and 4 bases from J, with 15 bases in between. CDR1 is MDHEN, CDR2 SYDVKM, per germline. The CDR3 covers 15 residues. CDR3 DNA sequence: TGTGCCAGCAGCGTACTGACAGGAAGCACCGGGGAGCTGTTTTTT. Translating it yields CASSVLTGSTGELFF.

The V call is TRBV19, the J call TRBJ2-1; perhaps TRBD2 as D (6 bases). V lost 6 bases to trimming and J lost 4 bases, with 16 bases between them. The CDR3 is made up of 15 amino acids. Germline V lookup: CDR1 LNHDA, CDR2 SQIVND (reference sequence). This CDR3 is CASSQGVAVYNEQFF. DNA for the CDR3: TGTGCCAGTAGCCAAGGAGTAGCGGTTTACAATGAGCAGTTCTTC.

The V and J genes are TRBV2 and TRBJ1-4; 7 bases are a match to TRBD1. The germline V gene has CDR1 SNHLY and CDR2 FYNNEI. J lost 8 bases, V lost 7 bases, and 7 bases had no gene match. This CDR3 contains 13 residues. CDR3 residues: CASNVGQDEKLFF. Here the CDR3 DNA reads TGTGCCAGCAATGTAGGACAGGACGAAAAACTGTTTTTT.

The chain joins TRBV27 to TRBJ2-7; 7 bases line up with TRBD1. Germline CDR1 and CDR2: MNHEY and SMNVEV (reference sequence). CDR3 length equals 15 residues. The V gene end was trimmed by 5 bases and the J gene end by 4 bases; junction bases not matched to a gene: 11. The CDR3 DNA sequence: TGTGCCAGCAGTCTACAATGGGACAGTACATACGAGCAGTACTTC. Amino acids: CASSLQWDSTYEQYF.

V gene TRBV28 combines with J gene TRBJ2-5, with 9 nucleotides matching TRBD1. J was trimmed by 4 bases and V by 6 bases; bases with no gene match: 6. Germline CDR1 and CDR2: MDHEN and SYDVKM. This CDR3 spans 14 amino acids. Here the CDR3 reads CASSRDRERETQYF. The CDR3 DNA reads as TGTGCCAGCAGCAGGGACAGGGAAAGAGAGACCCAGTACTTC.

Concerning this clone itself: The germline gene is not matched at one end of the junction; a read error may be the cause. Here the CDR3 DNA reads TGCGCCAGCAGCGCCGGAACAGGGAACGCCGGGGAGCTGTTTTTT. It codes for CASSAGTGNAGELFF. The rearrangement links TRBV5-1 to TRBJ2-2, with D possibly TRBD1 on 6 matching bases. This CDR3 is 15 amino acids long. Germline values: CDR1 SGHRS, CDR2 YFSETQ.

This chain links TRBV4-2 with TRBJ1-2, with TRBD1 matching 11 bases. The junction had 9 bases not matched to a gene; V was cut back by 4 bases and J by 8 bases. Germline loops: CDR1 LGHNA, CDR2 YNFKEQ. The CDR3 sequence is 15 residues long. CDR3 sequence: CASSLGQGAGEGYTF. The CDR3 DNA reads TGTGCCAGCAGCCTTGGACAGGGGGCGGGAGAAGGCTACACCTTC.

CDR3 DNA: TGTGCCAGCAGCTGGCGGGGGCAGAGCTCCTATAATTCACCCCTCCACTTT. Translation gives CASSWRGQSSYNSPLHF. The chain has TRBV5-5 and TRBJ1-6, with D possibly being TRBD1 (6 bases). V gave up 3 bases and J gave up 0 bases, with 13 bases separating them. The CDR3 covers 17 residues. Per germline, CDR1 SGHKS and CDR2 YYEKEE (reference sequence).

The J gene is TRBJ1-1, the V gene TRBV5-1; unclear D gene. Germline V lookup: CDR1 SGHRS, CDR2 YFSETQ. The CDR3 sequence is 14 residues long. The V end lost 3 bases, the J end lost 0 bases, and 9 bases lay between the germline ends. The chain's CDR3 is CASSSQALNTEAFF. The CDR3 DNA sequence: TGCGCCAGCAGCTCGCAGGCTTTGAACACTGAAGCTTTCTTT.

This rearrangement joins TRBV25-1 to TRBJ1-2, with D possibly TRBD1 on 5 matching bases. This CDR3 comprises 13 residues. Per the germline V gene, CDR1 is MGHDK and CDR2 is SYGVNS. With 1 base removed from V and 8 bases from J, the gap between germline ends came to 11 bases. The CDR3 region is CASSESYDRGYTF. CDR3 nucleotides: TGTGCCAGCAGTGAATCGTATGACAGAGGCTACACCTTC.

The chain employs TRBV2 and TRBJ2-1, with 8 bases lining up with TRBD2. This CDR3 is 13 amino acids long. Germline V gene data show CDR1 as SNHLY and CDR2 as FYNNEI. J lost 14 bases, V lost 3 bases, and 9 bases had no gene match. CDR3 region: CASSEVAGMGKFF. The CDR3 DNA reads as TGTGCCAGCAGTGAGGTAGCGGGGATGGGGAAGTTCTTC.

The V gene is TRBV5-6, the J gene TRBJ2-5, with TRBD2 matching 9 bases. The J call may be faulty, since TRBJ2-7 better matches the DNA end. CDR1 is SGHDT and CDR2 is YYEEEE in the germline V gene. The CDR3 has 16 amino acids. CDR3 region: CASSSYFSGSEHEQYF. CDR3 DNA sequence: TGTGCCAGCAGCTCGTACTTTAGCGGGAGCGAGCACGAGCAGTACTTC.

The CDR3 nucleotides are TGCGCCAGCAGCGAGCGAAACTCCTACGAGCAGTACTTC. It yields the protein CASSERNSYEQYF. The V and J genes are TRBV5-1 and TRBJ2-7; no firm D call. The germline V gene has CDR1 SGHRS and CDR2 YFSETQ. The CDR3 spans 13 residues. The V gene lost 4 bases and the J gene lost 0 bases, with 8 bases spanning the gap.